The 10 T cell receptor beta chains below were found in one sample sequenced in a study of T cell changes during pregnancy in multiple sclerosis. TCRdb's table, derived via immunoSEQ multiplex PCR, lists solely in-frame clones and lacks some. Of 50,000 to 70,000 clones listed, 90% to 95% are singletons. The starting material was peripheral blood, obtained after pregnancy. The receptors were sampled from a female donor in good health, enrolled as a control in a pregnancy study.

V is TRBV2 and J is TRBJ2-2, with D uncertain. This CDR3 has 14 residues. Germline V gene data show CDR1 as SNHLY and CDR2 as FYNNEI. Trimming cost V 6 bases and J 0 bases, with 8 bases left between them. CDR3 nucleotide sequence: TGTGCCAGCAGAGGCAGGACGAACACCGGGGAGCTGTTTTTT. Translation gives CASRGRTNTGELFF.

The chain couples TRBV5-4 to TRBJ2-1; no clear D gene. Looked up from germline, CDR1 is SGHNT and CDR2 is YYREEE (reference sequence). V was shortened by 0 bases and J by 0 bases, with 7 bases between the two germline ends. CDR3 length: 15 amino acids. CDR3 loop: CASSLEQFSYNEQFF. The CDR3 DNA reads as TGTGCCAGCAGCTTGGAACAGTTCTCCTACAATGAGCAGTTCTTC.

The chain uses TRBV5-4 and TRBJ2-7; 14 bases line up with TRBD2. CDR1 and CDR2 (germline): SGHNT, YYREEE (reference sequence). After removal of 4 bases from V and 3 bases from J, the junction contained 3 bases not matched to a gene. This CDR3 is 15 amino acids long. The CDR3 DNA follows: TGTGCCAGCAGCGTGGGGACTAGCGGGAGCTACGAGCAGTACTTC. Translation gives CASSVGTSGSYEQYF.

The CDR3 nucleotides read TGTGCCATCAGTGAGGTGCTGGGATCGGGGACTGAAGCTTTCTTT. Translated, it gives CAISEVLGSGTEAFF. This chain links TRBV10-3 with TRBJ1-1; D gene ambiguous. There are 15 residues in the CDR3. The ends were cut back, 2 bases at V and 5 bases at J, with 15 bases in the middle. The germline CDR1 and CDR2 sequences are ENHRY and SYGVKD.

V gene TRBV7-8 combines with J gene TRBJ2-1, with D possibly being TRBD2 (6 bases). There are 16 residues in the CDR3. V shed 2 bases and J shed 4 bases, with 15 bases lying between them. The germline V gene encodes CDR1 SGHVS and CDR2 FQNEAQ. CDR3 protein: CASSLFGGAAYNEQFF. The CDR3, as DNA: TGTGCCAGCAGCTTATTTGGCGGGGCAGCATACAATGAGCAGTTCTTC.

CDR3 sequence: CASSYGMEQYF. In DNA form, the CDR3 reads TGTGCCAGCAGTTACGGCATGGAGCAGTACTTC. The chain is built from TRBV6-5 and TRBJ2-7; the D is unclear. With 2 bases removed from V and 7 bases from J, the gap between germline ends came to 6 bases. The CDR3 length is 11 residues. Germline V gives CDR1 MNHEY, CDR2 SVGAGI.

The CDR3 coding sequence is TGTGCCAGCAGCTTACAGACAGGGGGAGGGACCGGGGAGCTGTTTTTT. Translating it yields CASSLQTGGGTGELFF. J is TRBJ2-2 and V is TRBV7-6; 9 positions agree with TRBD1. Germline CDR1 SGHVS, CDR2 FNYEAQ. Germline trimming cut 2 bases from V and 5 bases from J; bases unmatched to any gene: 6. The CDR3 runs 16 residues.

In its sample, this clone was seen a few times. The V and J genes are TRBV7-8 and TRBJ1-2, with a weak D call TRBD1 (5 bases). Trimming took off 5 bases at V and 4 bases at J, with 8 bases between the two ends. The V gene's germline CDR1 is SGHVS and CDR2 FQNEAQ. The CDR3 covers 12 residues. The DNA of the CDR3 is TGTGCCAGCAGCGAGACAGTCTATGGCTACACCTTC. Residues: CASSETVYGYTF.

The chain joins TRBV5-4 to TRBJ1-4; TRBD1 matches at 7 bases. The CDR3 is 15 amino acids. J lost 0 bases, V lost 4 bases, and 3 bases had no gene match. Germline loops: CDR1 SGHNT, CDR2 YYREEE (reference sequence). As DNA, the CDR3 is TGTGCCAGCAGCCCCGGACAGGCAACTAATGAAAAACTGTTTTTT. It encodes CASSPGQATNEKLFF.

This chain links TRBV11-3 with TRBJ2-6; D is ambiguous. CDR3 length: 17 residues. Germline V CDR1 and CDR2: SGHNT, YENEEA. The V and J ends lost 5 bases and 1 base respectively, with 15 bases between them. CDR3 bases: TGTGCCAGCAGCCCTGCAGGTTACCGTTCTGGGGCCAACGTCCTGACTTTC. Its protein product is CASSPAGYRSGANVLTF.